This record looks at one T cell receptor beta chain sequence and its context. The antigen remains undetermined. The entry originates in a study of post-analysis software for immune sequencing data. For the study at large: Secondary progressive, relapsing-remitting and progressive-relapsing multiple sclerosis were among the included disease courses. Whole-study findings and limits: Normalized Chao1 diversity was significantly reduced in patients versus controls. Five TRBV segments, including TRBV5-6, TRBV5-1 and TRBV20-1, were more frequent in patients than controls.

Trimming cost V 4 bases and J 1 base; bases outside gene matches: 2. The V gene's germline CDR1 is SGHAT and CDR2 FQNNGV. CDR3 length equals 15 residues. Unique molecular identifiers were present in the TCR beta cDNA libraries. T cells numbering roughly 1 to 10 million yielded 500,000 or so cDNA molecules. Via MiXCR, TCRdb re-called the PCR reads, giving one row per CDR3 protein. The table includes hundreds of thousands of distinct CDR3 sequences, about 60% detected once. The clonotype comes from a girl under 10 years old with multiple sclerosis. Specimen: blood. The chain carries TRBV11-2 and TRBJ2-5; TRBD2 agrees at 11 bases. In nucleotides, the CDR3 is TGTGCCAGCAGCTCTAGCGGGGGGATCCAAGAGACCCAGTACTTC. Encoded protein: CASSSSGGIQETQYF. Filled out from reference TRBV11-2 and TRBJ2-5, the complete variable domain reads EAGVAQSPRYKIIEKRQSVAFWCNPISGHATLYWYQQILGQGPKLLIQFQNNGVVDDSQLPKDRFSAERLKGVDSTLKIQPAKLEDSAVYLCASSSSGGIQETQYFGPGTRLLVL.